The 32 T cell receptor beta chains below all came from one sample that was sequenced in a study of T cells after posttransplantation cyclophosphamide. The data were produced by immunoSEQ multiplex PCR, yet TCRdb's version contains in-frame clones alone and is incomplete. The sample carries about 30,000 clones, about 91% recorded once. Cells defined as naive were viable CD3+CD4+ or CD3+CD8+ and CCR7+CD45RA+CD45RO-CD95-CD27+CD28+. The specimen was naive CD4+ T cells sorted from blood. The receptors originated from a man aged 25-40 years in good health and a related stem cell transplant donor.

The rearrangement joins TRBV2 to TRBJ1-4; D perhaps matches TRBD1 (5 bases). This CDR3 spans 16 amino acids. Germline CDR1 reads SNHLY; CDR2 reads FYNNEI. V was pared by 7 bases and J by 0 bases, with 15 bases between. CDR3 amino acids: CASMGRPQATNEKLFF. The DNA of the CDR3 is TGTGCCAGCATGGGGCGCCCCCAAGCAACTAATGAAAAACTGTTTTTT.

The chain links TRBV7-6 to TRBJ2-7; 8 bases line up with TRBD1. The CDR3 totals 16 residues. The germline V gene has CDR1 SGHVS and CDR2 FNYEAQ. V was clipped by 0 bases and J by 6 bases; unmatched bases: 10. In nucleotides, the CDR3 is TGTGCCAGCAGCTTAGCTCGGACAGGGAGGACTGGCGAGCAGTACTTC. This translates into CASSLARTGRTGEQYF.

V gene TRBV9 combines with J gene TRBJ2-1; TRBD2 aligns across 10 bases. J was trimmed by 4 bases and V by 2 bases; bases with no gene match: 0. This CDR3 spans 14 amino acids. Germline V gene lookup returns CDR1 SGDLS and CDR2 YYNGEE. For the CDR3, the DNA is TGTGCCAGCAGCGTTAGCGGGAGGTACAATGAGCAGTTCTTC. Its translation is CASSVSGRYNEQFF.

V is TRBV5-8 and J is TRBJ2-7, with D tentatively TRBD1 (6 bases). The CDR3 runs 17 residues. V dropped 4 bases and J dropped 1 base, with 21 bases sitting between them. Germline values: CDR1 SGHTS, CDR2 YDEGEE. This CDR3 is CASSQDRKYNYSYEQYF. The CDR3 DNA sequence: TGTGCCAGCAGCCAAGACAGGAAATACAACTATTCCTACGAGCAGTACTTC.

The rearrangement uses TRBV4-2 and TRBJ2-5; no firm D call. Trimming took 4 bases from V and 7 from J, leaving 19 bases between them. This CDR3 has 15 amino acids. Looked up from germline, CDR1 is LGHNA and CDR2 is YNFKEQ. The CDR3 loop is CASSPSAVTPGTQYF. CDR3 DNA sequence: TGTGCCAGCAGCCCATCGGCCGTAACGCCGGGGACCCAGTACTTC.

The chain recombines TRBV5-4 with TRBJ1-6; TRBD1 aligns across 8 bases. CDR1 SGHNT and CDR2 YYREEE come from the germline V gene (reference sequence). V gave up 6 bases and J gave up 8 bases; unmatched junction bases: 7. The CDR3 spans 14 residues. The CDR3 loop reads CASTFGQGDSPLHF. The CDR3 DNA reads as TGTGCCAGCACCTTCGGACAGGGCGATTCACCCCTCCACTTT. Complete variable domain (other parts from reference TRBV5-4 and TRBJ1-6): ETGVTQSPTHLIKTRGQQVTLRCSSQSGHNTVSWYQQALGQGPQFIFQYYREEENGRGNFPPRFSGLQFPNYSSELNVNALELDDSALYLCASTFGQGDSPLHFGNGTRLTVT.

The chain links TRBV10-1 to TRBJ2-1; TRBD2 matches 13 bases. Trimming removed 11 bases from V and 0 bases from J; junction bases left unmatched: 25. CDR3 length equals 22 residues. Looked up from germline, CDR1 is WNHNN and CDR2 is SYGVQD (reference sequence). The CDR3 DNA sequence: TGCGCCTTCAGGGGCCCAGTCCCTATGACTAGCGGGGGGAATAGCTCCTACAATGAGCAGTTCTTC. It yields the protein CAFRGPVPMTSGGNSSYNEQFF.

The chain joins TRBV7-6 to TRBJ2-2, with 15 bases identical to TRBD2. The CDR3 loop spans 18 amino acids. J was trimmed by 0 bases and V by 6 bases; bases with no gene match: 5. Germline V gene lookup returns CDR1 SGHVS and CDR2 FNYEAQ. The CDR3, as DNA: TGTGCCAGCAGGCACGGACTAGCGGGGGGGGCGAACACCGGGGAGCTGTTTTTT. It encodes CASRHGLAGGANTGELFF.

This clone was seen a single time. This rearrangement joins TRBV7-2 to TRBJ2-5, with TRBD1 matching 8 bases. The junction had 12 bases not matched to a gene; V was cut back by 1 base and J by 5 bases. CDR3 length: 17 residues. The germline CDR1 and CDR2 sequences are SGHTA and FQGNSA. This CDR3 is CASSLGSAGGPRETQYF. CDR3 coding DNA: TGTGCCAGCAGCTTAGGGTCGGCAGGGGGCCCCCGGGAGACCCAGTACTTC.

The chain is built from TRBV28 and TRBJ2-1, with 10 bases aligning to TRBD2. With V trimmed by 6 bases and J by 8 bases, 10 bases remained unmatched. The CDR3 contains 15 residues. Germline CDR1 MDHEN, CDR2 SYDVKM. The DNA for the CDR3 is TGTGCCAGCAGGCGAAGCGGGGGGGCTTCTTATGAGCAGTTCTTC. Translation: CASRRSGGASYEQFF.

The rearrangement joins TRBV25-1 to TRBJ2-5; the D gene is possibly TRBD1 (5 bases). The CDR3 contains 15 residues. Germline V gives CDR1 MGHDK, CDR2 SYGVNS. The V and J ends lost 0 bases and 1 base respectively, with 9 bases between them. The DNA for the CDR3 is TGTGCCAGCAGTGAATATAATAGGGGCCAAGAGACCCAGTACTTC. It encodes CASSEYNRGQETQYF.

The genes are TRBV29-1 and TRBJ1-1; D may be TRBD1 (6 bases). Germline CDR1 is SQVTM and CDR2 is ANQGSEA. This CDR3 has 12 amino acids. Trimming stripped 6 bases from V and 0 bases from J, with 8 bases between. CDR3 in amino acids: CSVTGMNTEAFF. CDR3 DNA sequence: TGCAGCGTCACAGGGATGAACACTGAAGCTTTCTTT.

The rearrangement uses TRBV6-4 and TRBJ1-1; TRBD1 is a possible D gene (5 bases). Trimming pared 0 bases from V and 0 bases from J, leaving 11 bases between. The germline gives CDR1 MRHNA, CDR2 SNTAGT. The CDR3 length is 16 residues. CDR3 sequence reads: CASSDSLRGMNTEAFF. The CDR3 nucleotides read TGTGCCAGCAGTGACTCTTTGCGGGGCATGAACACTGAAGCTTTCTTT.

V gene TRBV11-2 combines with J gene TRBJ1-6; 8 positions match TRBD1. The J segment lost 8 bases and the V segment lost 3 bases, leaving 3 bases of the junction unmatched. Germline CDR1 and CDR2: SGHAT and FQNNGV. The CDR3 sequence is 14 residues long. The CDR3 bases are TGTGCCAGCAGCTTCAGGGGGCGGGATTCACCCCTCCACTTT. Translating it yields CASSFRGRDSPLHF. Drawing the rest from reference TRBV11-2 and TRBJ1-6, the complete variable domain is EAGVAQSPRYKIIEKRQSVAFWCNPISGHATLYWYQQILGQGPKLLIQFQNNGVVDDSQLPKDRFSAERLKGVDSTLKIQPAKLEDSAVYLCASSFRGRDSPLHFGNGTRLTVT.

The chain couples TRBV27 to TRBJ1-2, with D maybe TRBD1 (5 bases). Germline V gene data show CDR1 as MNHEY and CDR2 as SMNVEV (reference sequence). The ends were cut back, 5 bases at V and 4 bases at J, with 17 bases in the middle. The CDR3 spans 15 residues. CDR3 sequence (DNA): TGTGCCAGCAGTCCAGGGTCAGGGTTCTCCTATGGCTACACCTTC. Amino acids: CASSPGSGFSYGYTF.

J is TRBJ1-2 and V is TRBV7-9, with 9 bases lining up with TRBD1. V lost 5 bases to trimming and J lost 6 bases; unmatched junction nucleotides: 7. Germline CDR1 is SEHNR and CDR2 is FQNEAQ (reference sequence). This CDR3 has 14 residues. This CDR3 reads CASSRGQGENGYTF. The CDR3 DNA sequence: TGTGCCAGCAGCCGGGGACAGGGTGAGAATGGCTACACCTTC.

DNA for the CDR3: TGTGCCAGCTCACCACAACAGTTGAACACTGAAGCTTTCTTT. Translation gives CASSPQQLNTEAFF. The chain combines TRBV18 with TRBJ1-1; D remains ambiguous. The CDR3 extends over 14 amino acids. Germline values: CDR1 KGHSH, CDR2 LQKENI. The germline V and J ends were trimmed by 1 base and 0 bases, with 6 bases remaining between them.

The chain has TRBV7-7 and TRBJ2-3; the D gene is possibly TRBD1 (6 bases). Trimming stripped 3 bases from V and 2 bases from J, with 12 bases between. The CDR3 totals 15 residues. Germline-derived CDR1 and CDR2 are SSHAT and FNYEAQ (reference sequence). CDR3 coding DNA: TGTGCCAGCAGCTTGAGAGGGGGAACCACAGATACGCAGTATTTT. Encoded protein: CASSLRGGTTDTQYF.

The J gene is TRBJ2-7, the V gene TRBV19; D is uncertain. In germline, CDR1 is LNHDA, CDR2 SQIVND (reference sequence). The CDR3 is made up of 15 amino acids. Trimming cost V 1 base and J 2 bases, with 12 bases left between them. CDR3 in amino acids: CASSIAGRITYEQYF. The CDR3 DNA is TGTGCCAGTAGTATAGCAGGCAGGATTACCTACGAGCAGTACTTC.

This clone appeared once. V gene TRBV19 combines with J gene TRBJ1-1; the D is unclear. CDR1 and CDR2 from the germline V gene are LNHDA and SQIVND (reference sequence). CDR3 size: 14 residues. V shed 3 bases and J shed 2 bases, with 10 bases lying between them. The CDR3 region is CASSIPGRNTEAFF. The CDR3 DNA sequence: TGTGCCAGTAGTATCCCTGGGAGAAACACTGAAGCTTTCTTT.

V and J are TRBV9 and TRBJ2-1; 10 bases are shared with TRBD2. The ends lost 4 bases at V and 10 bases at J; junction bases unmatched: 8. This CDR3 comprises 14 residues. The germline gives CDR1 SGDLS, CDR2 YYNGEE. CDR3 coding DNA: TGTGCCAGCAGCTCCGGGACTAGCGTCGGGGAGCAGTTCTTC. Residues: CASSSGTSVGEQFF.

The chain's CDR3 is CASSVASGGVGTQYF. The CDR3 region has the DNA TGTGCCAGCAGCGTAGCTAGCGGGGGGGTGGGTACGCAGTATTTT. The V gene is TRBV9, the J gene TRBJ2-3; 12 nucleotides align to TRBD2. This CDR3 region has 15 residues. V shed 0 bases and J 8 bases; nucleotides not matched to a gene: 4. Germline V gives CDR1 SGDLS, CDR2 YYNGEE.

This clone was detected only a few times. V is TRBV4-1 and J is TRBJ1-6; D not certain. Looked up from germline, CDR1 is MGHRA and CDR2 is YSYEKL. The ends were cut back, 0 bases at V and 3 bases at J, with 9 bases in the middle. The CDR3 is 16 residues long. The chain's CDR3 is CASSQDHNSYNSPLHF. DNA for the CDR3: TGCGCCAGCAGCCAAGATCATAACAGCTATAATTCACCCCTCCACTTT.

The chain has TRBV7-2 and TRBJ1-3, with D perhaps TRBD1 (6 bases). This CDR3 has 15 residues. Trimming removed 6 bases from V and 0 bases from J, with 12 bases in between. Germline V gene data show CDR1 as SGHTA and CDR2 as FQGNSA. The DNA of the CDR3 is TGTGCCAGCAGGCCACAGGGCAGCTCTGGAAACACCATATATTTT. It translates to CASRPQGSSGNTIYF.

This clone occurred once. The chain uses TRBV27 and TRBJ2-3; D perhaps matches TRBD2 (7 bases). The CDR3 loop spans 14 amino acids. Trimming shortened V by 8 bases and J by 4 bases, and 16 bases separated the two germline ends. CDR1 and CDR2 from the germline V gene are MNHEY and SMNVEV (reference sequence). The CDR3 sequence: CASGGGGGPDTQYF. The CDR3 DNA follows: TGTGCCAGCGGTGGGGGGGGCGGCCCAGATACGCAGTATTTT.

The genes are TRBV25-1 and TRBJ2-3; 10 positions match TRBD2. With 5 bases clipped from V and 6 bases from J, the junction kept 5 bases outside the gene matches. Germline V gene data show CDR1 as MGHDK and CDR2 as SYGVNS. The CDR3 spans 14 residues. CDR3 DNA: TGTGCCAGCAGTAAGCTAGCGGGGGATGATACGCAGTATTTT. Its protein product is CASSKLAGDDTQYF.

The V and J genes are TRBV5-1 and TRBJ2-7, with 7 bases that match TRBD2. From germline, CDR1 is SGHRS and CDR2 YFSETQ. CDR3 length: 12 amino acids. Germline trimming cut 4 bases from V and 5 bases from J; bases unmatched to any gene: 3. In DNA, the CDR3 is TGCGCCAGCAGCCGGGCGGGGGACGAGCAGTACTTC. Encoded protein: CASSRAGDEQYF.

This clone was observed a single time. The chain is built from TRBV5-6 and TRBJ2-1; the D gene is possibly TRBD1 (6 bases). The CDR3 runs 15 residues. V lost 6 bases and J lost 3, with 16 bases in between. In germline, CDR1 is SGHDT, CDR2 YYEEEE. DNA for the CDR3: TGTGCCAGCAACCATGATCAGGGACACTACAATGAGCAGTTCTTC. Translating gives CASNHDQGHYNEQFF.

This chain joins TRBV5-1 and TRBJ1-6; D may be TRBD1 (5 bases). V was trimmed by 4 bases and J by 9 bases, leaving 14 bases between them. The CDR3 length is 14 residues. CDR1 and CDR2 (germline): SGHRS, YFSETQ. In nucleotides, the CDR3 is TGCGCCAGCAGCGGGGGGGATAGCGCTTCACCCCTCCACTTT. Protein sequence: CASSGGDSASPLHF.

This chain joins TRBV15 and TRBJ2-5, with 9 nucleotides matching TRBD2. The CDR3 runs to 15 residues. V lost 0 bases to trimming and J lost 1 base; unmatched junction nucleotides: 0. Looked up from germline, CDR1 is LNHNV and CDR2 is YYDKDF (reference sequence). Here the CDR3 reads CATSRDSGGQETQYF. The CDR3 DNA is TGTGCCACCAGCAGAGATAGCGGGGGCCAAGAGACCCAGTACTTC.

For this clone: A junction boundary mismatches the germline segment, possibly from a read error. The gene calls are TRBV7-7 and TRBJ2-5; 10 nucleotides align to TRBD2. The germline gives CDR1 SSHAT, CDR2 FNYEAQ (reference sequence). CDR3 length equals 15 residues. CDR3 nucleotides: TGTGCTAGCAGCTTATGGGGGACTAGCGACGAGACCCAGTACTTC. It is translated as CASSLWGTSDETQYF.

This chain connects TRBV5-1 to TRBJ2-5; 10 bases align to TRBD1. Germline V gene lookup returns CDR1 SGHRS and CDR2 YFSETQ. With V trimmed by 2 bases and J by 4 bases, 2 bases remained unmatched. The CDR3 extends over 14 amino acids. The CDR3 bases are TGCGCCAGCAGCTTAGGGACAGGGGCAGAGACCCAGTACTTC. It specifies CASSLGTGAETQYF.